Listed below are T cell receptor beta chains from one sample, sequenced in a study of response to subunit inactivated influenza vaccine. TCRdb reprocessed the RT-PCR reads with MiXCR, giving one entry per CDR3 protein. The profile shows around 650,000 distinct CDR3 sequences, more than 15% of them singletons. Here the sequenced sample was PBMCs from blood, taken 12 days after vaccination. All receptors derive from a man over 45 who received an inactivated influenza vaccine. The CDR3 runs from the conserved cysteine through the conserved F or W. The order of the fields is CDR3 protein, CDR3 DNA, J gene, CDR3 length, D gene, clone size, V gene. The D gene is left open where the match is weak. The listing skips clone size in some rows; elsewhere it reads once, few, many or a size class.

CASSPEIGEREDTDTQYF TGTGCCAGCAGCCCCGAAATCGGGGAGCGGGAGGACACAGATACGCAGTATTTT TRBJ2-3 18 TRBD2 NA TRBV13
CASSWGLAGRGETQYF TGTGCCAGCAGTTGGGGACTAGCGGGGCGGGGAGAGACCCAGTACTTC TRBJ2-5 16 TRBD2 NA TRBV28
CASSYSAGAYTDTQYF TGTGCCAGCAGTTACTCAGCCGGGGCATACACAGATACGCAGTATTTT TRBJ2-3 16 NA NA TRBV6-5
CASSSTSRSSYEQYF TGTGCCAGCAGTTCGACTAGCCGCAGCTCCTACGAGCAGTACTTC TRBJ2-7 15 TRBD2 few TRBV2
CASSLESGSFNEQYF TGTGCCAGCAGCTTGGAGAGCGGGAGTTTTAATGAGCAGTACTTC TRBJ2-7 15 TRBD2 NA TRBV5-4
CASSMQFYTGEAFF TGTGCCAGTAGTATGCAATTCTATACAGGTGAAGCTTTCTTT TRBJ1-1 14 NA NA TRBV19
CSVEGSGTYEQYF TGCAGCGTTGAAGGGTCAGGGACCTACGAGCAGTACTTC TRBJ2-7 13 NA few TRBV29-1
CAISSGQGIGYTF TGTGCCATCAGTTCGGGACAGGGGATCGGCTACACCTTC TRBJ1-2 13 TRBD1 NA TRBV10-3
CAISQQGGLETQYF TGTGCCATCAGTCAACAGGGCGGGTTAGAGACCCAGTACTTC TRBJ2-5 14 NA few TRBV10-3
CASRRDGPLYNEQFF TGTGCCAGCAGACGTGACGGACCCTTGTACAATGAGCAGTTCTTC TRBJ2-1 15 NA few TRBV6-1
CASSLGAGAGGPIYEQFF TGTGCCAGCAGCTTAGGGGCCGGTGCGGGAGGTCCTATCTATGAGCAGTTCTTC TRBJ2-1 18 TRBD2 NA TRBV11-2
CASVPAGEQFF TGTGCCAGCGTTCCCGCCGGAGAGCAGTTCTTC TRBJ2-1 11 NA NA TRBV12-3/TRBV12-4
CASYYRVTEAFF TGTGCCAGCTACTACAGGGTGACTGAAGCTTTCTTT TRBJ1-1 12 NA few TRBV2
CASRVQGTDITQYF TGTGCCAGCAGGGTACAGGGGACTGATATTACGCAGTATTTT TRBJ2-3 14 NA many TRBV12-3/TRBV12-4
CASLRGSYEQYF TGTGCCAGCCTCAGGGGCTCCTACGAGCAGTACTTC TRBJ2-7 12 NA few TRBV28
CATSDPRDRVNNEQFF TGTGCCACCAGTGATCCCCGGGACAGGGTGAACAATGAGCAGTTCTTC TRBJ2-1 16 TRBD1 NA TRBV24-1
CASSATSGGETQYF TGTGCCAGCAGTGCGACTAGCGGGGGAGAGACCCAGTACTTC TRBJ2-5 14 TRBD2 NA TRBV12-3/TRBV12-4
CASSHRGLAGGPKEQYF TGTGCCAGCAGCCACCGCGGACTAGCGGGAGGGCCAAAAGAGCAGTACTTC TRBJ2-7 17 TRBD2 many TRBV7-9
CASSLESRTGGELFF TGTGCCAGCAGCTTAGAATCCAGGACAGGCGGGGAGCTGTTTTTT TRBJ2-2 15 TRBD1 NA TRBV7-6
CASSSAGRNRNLYEQYF TGTGCCAGCTCTTCCGCCGGCCGGAACAGGAACCTCTACGAGCAGTACTTC TRBJ2-7 17 NA few TRBV28
CASTVNQETQYF TGCGCCAGCACTGTAAACCAAGAGACCCAGTACTTC TRBJ2-5 12 NA many TRBV5-1
CASSLGQGAYTDTQYF TGCGCCAGCAGCTTGGGACAGGGGGCTTACACAGATACGCAGTATTTT TRBJ2-3 16 TRBD1 few TRBV5-1
CASSADGLDEKLFF TGCGCCAGCAGCGCCGATGGCCTGGATGAAAAACTGTTTTTT TRBJ1-4 14 NA NA TRBV5-1
CASSFSGVGETQYF TGTGCCAGCAGCTTTTCGGGGGTGGGAGAGACCCAGTACTTC TRBJ2-5 14 NA few TRBV11-3
CASSSTGLIQETQYF TGTGCCAGCAGCTCTACAGGGCTTATCCAAGAGACCCAGTACTTC TRBJ2-5 15 NA few TRBV7-9
CASSLWGAFSTEAFF TGTGCCAGCAGCTTGTGGGGGGCCTTTAGCACTGAAGCTTTCTTT TRBJ1-1 15 NA NA TRBV5-6
CASRRGGPDTQYF TGTGCCAGTAGGAGGGGGGGCCCGGATACGCAGTATTTT TRBJ2-3 13 NA NA TRBV7-8
CASTKDGDNYGYTF TGTGCCAGCACCAAGGACGGAGATAACTATGGCTACACCTTC TRBJ1-2 14 NA few TRBV11-1
CASSVTGRTEAFF TGTGCCAGCAGCGTAACAGGGAGGACTGAAGCTTTCTTT TRBJ1-1 13 NA NA TRBV7-2
CASKEGGSEQYF TGTGCCAGCAAGGAGGGGGGAAGCGAGCAGTACTTC TRBJ2-7 12 NA few TRBV6-1
CASSRRLQGAQSGYTF TGTGCCAGCAGTCGTAGACTTCAGGGGGCGCAAAGCGGCTACACCTTC TRBJ1-2 16 TRBD1 few TRBV3-1
CASSPPSLAQYF TGTGCCAGCTCACCCCCGAGCTTGGCCCAGTACTTC TRBJ2-5 12 NA few TRBV18
CASSFSLAGAADTQYF TGTGCCAGCAGCTTTTCTCTAGCGGGAGCGGCAGATACGCAGTATTTT TRBJ2-3 16 TRBD2 NA TRBV7-9
CASSLDIAAKNIQYF TGCGCCAGCAGCCTCGACATCGCAGCCAAAAACATTCAGTACTTC TRBJ2-4 15 NA few TRBV4-3
CATSREGAGGLETQYF TGTGCCACCAGCAGAGAGGGAGCGGGAGGGCTTGAGACCCAGTACTTC TRBJ2-5 16 TRBD2 NA TRBV15
CASGASDWPQHF TGCGCCAGCGGGGCCAGCGATTGGCCCCAGCATTTT TRBJ1-5 12 NA NA TRBV10-2
CATSDGAVFQPQHF TGTGCCACCAGTGATGGGGCAGTCTTCCAGCCCCAGCATTTT TRBJ1-5 14 NA NA TRBV24-1
CASSYGPGSSNQPQHF TGTGCCAGCAGTTACGGTCCAGGGAGTAGCAATCAGCCCCAGCATTTT TRBJ1-5 16 NA NA TRBV6-2/TRBV6-3
CSVEDPGANYGYTF TGCAGCGTTGAAGATCCAGGCGCCAACTATGGCTACACCTTC TRBJ1-2 14 NA NA TRBV29-1
CASSEAGGAYEQYF TGTGCCAGCAGTGAAGCGGGAGGAGCCTACGAGCAGTACTTC TRBJ2-7 14 NA few TRBV6-1
CASSRDRGATNEKLFF TGTGCCAGCAGCAGGGACAGGGGTGCAACTAATGAAAAACTGTTTTTT TRBJ1-4 16 TRBD1 few TRBV12-3/TRBV12-4
CASSLRQGSTHLEAFF TGTGCCAGCAGCTTACGGCAGGGAAGCACCCACCTTGAAGCTTTCTTT TRBJ1-1 16 NA NA TRBV7-9
CASSPDSRNSPLHF TGTGCCAGCAGCCCCGACAGCCGGAATTCACCCCTCCACTTT TRBJ1-6 14 NA NA TRBV7-9
CATSNRRDRYYNEQFF TGTGCCACCAGCAACCGCCGGGACAGGTATTACAATGAGCAGTTCTTC TRBJ2-1 16 TRBD1 NA TRBV15
CSVVGGGPYEQYF TGCAGCGTTGTAGGCGGAGGGCCCTACGAGCAGTACTTC TRBJ2-7 13 NA few TRBV29-1
CSASKSGQGNFQQYF TGCAGTGCTAGTAAATCGGGACAGGGGAACTTCCAGCAGTACTTC TRBJ2-7 15 TRBD1 few TRBV20-1
CASSISWDQKNSPLHF TGCGCCAGCAGCATCTCTTGGGACCAAAAGAATTCACCCCTCCACTTT TRBJ1-6 16 NA many TRBV4-3
CASSRRQNDEKLFF TGTGCCAGCAGCCGACGACAGAATGATGAAAAACTGTTTTTT TRBJ1-4 14 NA few TRBV6-2/TRBV6-3
CASSGRLAGFSYEQYF TGTGCCAGCAGCGGGCGACTAGCGGGGTTCTCCTACGAGCAGTACTTC TRBJ2-7 16 TRBD2 NA TRBV7-2
CSVGLQAQKTQYF TGCAGCGTTGGTTTGCAGGCCCAAAAGACCCAGTACTTC TRBJ2-5 13 NA NA TRBV29-1
CASSEAHSYGYTF TGTGCCAGCAGTGAAGCGCACAGCTATGGCTACACCTTC TRBJ1-2 13 NA few TRBV2